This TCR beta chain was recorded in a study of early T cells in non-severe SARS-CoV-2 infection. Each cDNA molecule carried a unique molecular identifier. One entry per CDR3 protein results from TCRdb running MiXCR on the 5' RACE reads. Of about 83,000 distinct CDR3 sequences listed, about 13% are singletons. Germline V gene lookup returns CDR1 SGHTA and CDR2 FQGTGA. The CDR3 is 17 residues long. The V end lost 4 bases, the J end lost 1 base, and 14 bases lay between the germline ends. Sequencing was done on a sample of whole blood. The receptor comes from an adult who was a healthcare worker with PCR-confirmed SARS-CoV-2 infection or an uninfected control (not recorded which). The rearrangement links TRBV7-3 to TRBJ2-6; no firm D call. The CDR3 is CASSSLNAGSGANVLTF. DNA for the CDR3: TGTGCCAGCAGCTCCCTTAACGCCGGGTCTGGGGCCAACGTCCTGACTTTC. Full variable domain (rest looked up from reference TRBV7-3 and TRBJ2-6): GAGVSQTPSNKVTEKGKYVELRCDPISGHTALYWYRQSLGQGPEFLIYFQGTGAADDSGLPNDRFFAVRPEGSVSTLKIQRTERGDSAVYLCASSSLNAGSGANVLTFGAGSRLTVL.